The clone carrying this T cell receptor beta chain appeared a few times. Its matching antigen is unknown. A read error may produce the germline difference seen at one junction end. Measured with immunoSEQ multiplex PCR; TCRdb has only the in-frame clones, and not every one. Here the sample spans 150,000 to 200,000 clones, around four fifths being singletons. The donors were part of the validation cohort, which consisted of 120 subjects and was separate from the first cohort of under 750 subjects. The data are from a study of cytomegalovirus exposure and HLA in healthy donors. Whole-study context: The use of the same platform for the roughly 130 validation repertoires and the approximately 690 first-cohort repertoires was reported by a later analysis.

The CDR3 contains 12 residues. Looked up from germline, CDR1 is GTSNPN and CDR2 is SVGIG (reference sequence). General study points: A subsequent analysis found that TCR clusters from the first cohort also tended to co-occur in the approximately 120 validation repertoires, with 94% of cluster scores above 0. A few chains linked to CMV were shown in vitro to be specific for CMV antigens.

This TCR came from a man aged 18 to 35 in good health and CMV-seropositive. Sequencing was done on a sample of PBMCs. This chain links TRBV30 with TRBJ2-1, with 8 nucleotides matching TRBD1. In nucleotides, the CDR3 is TGTGCCTGGAGTGCAGGGGGCAATCAGCAGTTCTTC. Translation gives CAWSAGGNQQFF.